Presented here are 24 T cell receptor beta chains from one specimen sequenced in a study of T cells in Graves' hyperthyroidism and ophthalmopathy. Authors of the study amplified TCR beta CDR3 regions from RNA transcripts. First-round RT-PCR of the TCR CDR3 relied on the HTBI primer set. TCRdb reprocessed the multiplex PCR reads via MiXCR and lists one record per CDR3 protein. The sample holds over 90,000 distinct CDR3 sequences, approximately 48% seen once. Sequenced sample: blood. The source is a man between 40 and 49 years old with Graves' hyperthyroidism.

This clonotype occurred many times. The rearrangement joins TRBV29-1 to TRBJ2-1, with a tentative D call TRBD2 (5 bases). The CDR3 consists of 16 residues. Germline CDR1 SQVTM, CDR2 ANQGSEA. V lost 4 bases, J lost 0 bases, and 16 bases lay in between. Here the CDR3 reads CSVVEALISSYNEQFF. In nucleotides, the CDR3 is TGCAGCGTTGTGGAGGCTCTGATTAGCTCCTACAATGAGCAGTTCTTC.

This clonotype was counted at least ten times. The rearrangement links TRBV19 to TRBJ2-1, with D perhaps TRBD1 (5 bases). CDR3 length: 13 amino acids. Germline-derived CDR1 and CDR2 are LNHDA and SQIVND (reference sequence). Trimming stripped 3 bases from V and 8 bases from J, with 11 bases between. The CDR3 nucleotides read TGTGCCAGTAGTATGAGCAGGGCCCATGAGCAGTTCTTC. Its translation is CASSMSRAHEQFF.

The V and J genes are TRBV29-1 and TRBJ2-1; the D is unclear. The CDR3 is made up of 10 amino acids. Germline V gene data show CDR1 as SQVTM and CDR2 as ANQGSEA. V was shortened by 4 bases and J by 9 bases, with 7 bases between the two germline ends. For the CDR3, the DNA is TGCAGCGTTGGAAGTCTTGAGCAGTTCTTC. Its protein is CSVGSLEQFF.

This clonotype showed up many times. The chain couples TRBV9 to TRBJ2-3; D not certain. CDR1 is SGDLS, CDR2 YYNGEE, per germline. The CDR3 spans 14 residues. V lost 3 bases, J lost 1 base, and 9 bases lay in between. CDR3 region: CASSEKPGTDTQYF. Written as DNA, the CDR3 is TGTGCCAGCAGCGAAAAACCGGGCACAGATACGCAGTATTTT.

The chain employs TRBV7-2 and TRBJ1-2; a possible D gene is TRBD1 (5 bases). V was trimmed by 3 bases and J by 6 bases, leaving 8 bases between them. The germline V gene has CDR1 SGHTA and CDR2 FQGNSA. This CDR3 region has 12 residues. The chain's CDR3 is CASSLGRDGYTF. In nucleotides, the CDR3 is TGTGCCAGCAGCTTGGGCAGGGATGGCTACACCTTC.

In this sample, this clonotype turned up many times. This chain joins TRBV20-1 and TRBJ2-7; a weak D match, TRBD1 (6 bases). This CDR3 is 13 amino acids long. Looked up from germline, CDR1 is DFQATT and CDR2 is SNEGSKA (reference sequence). Deletions cut 6 bases from V and 3 bases from J, with 15 bases between. The CDR3 nucleotides read TGCAGTGCCAGTAGGACAGCCTACTACGAGCAGTACTTC. Amino acid sequence: CSASRTAYYEQYF.

There are a few counts of this clonotype. This chain links TRBV30 with TRBJ1-5; TRBD1 agrees at 8 bases. The V segment lost 1 base and the J segment 11 bases; nucleotides outside the gene matches: 1. Per germline, CDR1 GTSNPN and CDR2 SVGIG (reference sequence). The CDR3 consists of 11 residues. The CDR3 sequence: CAWSGTGSQHF. CDR3 nucleotides: TGTGCCTGGAGTGGGACAGGGTCCCAGCATTTT. Full variable domain (rest looked up from reference TRBV30 and TRBJ1-5): SQTIHQWPATLVQPVGSPLSLECTVEGTSNPNLYWYRQAAGRGLQLLFYSVGIGQISSEVPQNLSASRPQDRQFILSSKKLLLSDSGFYLCAWSGTGSQHFGDGTRLSIL.

This clonotype was seen only a few times. The V gene is TRBV7-2, the J gene TRBJ2-6; a weak D match, TRBD2 (5 bases). This CDR3 spans 13 amino acids. Germline V gives CDR1 SGHTA, CDR2 FQGNSA. V was shortened by 11 bases and J by 4 bases, with 12 bases between the two germline ends. The DNA of the CDR3 is TGTGCCTGGGAGCTTAGGGGGGCCAACGTCCTGACTTTC. Translation gives CAWELRGANVLTF.

This clonotype has just one count. V and J are TRBV24-1 and TRBJ2-1, with a weak D call TRBD1 (6 bases). The germline V and J ends were trimmed by 7 bases and 7 bases, with 13 bases remaining between them. The V gene's germline CDR1 is KGHDR and CDR2 SFDVKD. The CDR3 has 13 residues. The chain's CDR3 is CATSSTQGNEQFF. DNA for the CDR3: TGTGCCACCAGCAGCACCCAGGGGAATGAGCAGTTCTTC.

The V and J genes are TRBV7-9 and TRBJ2-1, with 12 bases fitting TRBD2. CDR3 length: 16 residues. CDR1 is SEHNR, CDR2 FQNEAQ, per germline (reference sequence). V trimming: 5 bases; J trimming: 5 bases; junction bases outside the gene matches: 7. The CDR3 region is CASSLPLAGGNNEQFF. Written as DNA, the CDR3 is TGTGCCAGCAGCCTCCCACTAGCGGGAGGTAACAATGAGCAGTTCTTC.

The gene calls are TRBV20-1 and TRBJ2-2; TRBD2 agrees at 14 bases. The CDR3 is 15 amino acids. The germline V gene has CDR1 DFQATT and CDR2 SNEGSKA (reference sequence). Trimming removed 3 bases from V and 11 bases from J; junction bases left unmatched: 8. The CDR3 DNA follows: TGCAGTGCTAGTACGACTAGCGGGGGGGCAGGAGAGCTGTTTTTT. It yields the protein CSASTTSGGAGELFF.

The chain's CDR3 is CASRLTGNTGELFF. The CDR3 DNA sequence: TGTGCCAGCAGGCTTACAGGGAACACCGGGGAGCTGTTTTTT. This sequence joins TRBV12-3 or TRBV12-4 and TRBJ2-2, with a possible D match to TRBD1 (5 bases). The V end lost 6 bases, the J end lost 1 base, and 9 bases lay between the germline ends. The CDR3 runs to 14 residues.

The chain has TRBV29-1 and TRBJ2-5; maybe TRBD2 (5 bases). In germline, CDR1 is SQVTM, CDR2 ANQGSEA. The CDR3 runs to 12 residues. V shed 6 bases and J shed 9 bases, with 17 bases lying between them. CDR3 coding DNA: TGCAGCGTCGCCGGGCTAGTGGAGGCCCAGTACTTC. Translated, it gives CSVAGLVEAQYF.

The J gene is TRBJ2-1, the V gene TRBV7-9, with D perhaps assigned TRBD1 or TRBD2 (5 bases each). Trimming removed 5 bases from V and 10 bases from J, with 15 bases in between. Germline CDR1 is SEHNR and CDR2 is FQNEAQ (reference sequence). This CDR3 comprises 13 residues. The DNA for the CDR3 is TGTGCCAGCAGCCTCCCGGGGCCCGGGGAGCAGTTCTTC. Residues: CASSLPGPGEQFF.

With respect to this clonotype: Given a much more abundant clone one base away, this may be a read error. The chain employs TRBV4-2 and TRBJ2-5, with D tentatively TRBD2 (6 bases). The CDR3 sequence is 17 residues long. Germline values: CDR1 LGHNA, CDR2 YNFKEQ. The CDR3 DNA is TGTGCCGGCAGCCAAGTCTCCCGGGACTCAAACCGGGAGACCCAGTACTTC. This sequence encodes CAGSQVSRDSNRETQYF.

The V call is TRBV7-2, the J call TRBJ2-1; the D gene could be TRBD1 or TRBD2 (5 bases each). Per the germline V gene, CDR1 is SGHTA and CDR2 is FQGNSA. The germline V and J ends were trimmed by 6 bases and 8 bases, with 17 bases remaining between them. The CDR3 length is 14 residues. CDR3 coding DNA: TGTGCCAGCAGTTTTGGGACGGTTAACTATGAGCAGTTCTTC. It codes for CASSFGTVNYEQFF. Supplemented by reference TRBV7-2 and TRBJ2-1, the full variable domain reads GAGVSQSPSNKVTEKGKDVELRCDPISGHTALYWYRQSLGQGLEFLIYFQGNSAPDKSGLPSDRFSAERTGGSVSTLTIQRTQQEDSAVYLCASSFGTVNYEQFFGPGTRLTVL.

This clonotype has only a few counts. This sequence joins TRBV19 and TRBJ1-1; TRBD1 might be the D (5 bases). The V and J ends lost 5 bases and 4 bases respectively, with 14 bases between them. The CDR3 sequence is 14 residues long. Germline assignment: CDR1 LNHDA and CDR2 SQIVND (reference sequence). The DNA of the CDR3 is TGTGCCAGTAGTGCTAGCTCAGGGACCACTGAAGCTTTCTTT. It yields the protein CASSASSGTTEAFF.

This clonotype occurred many times. The chain links TRBV2 to TRBJ1-3; D is possibly TRBD1 (5 bases). Trimming cost V 4 bases and J 3 bases, with 10 bases left between them. This CDR3 is 14 amino acids long. The germline V gene encodes CDR1 SNHLY and CDR2 FYNNEI. The CDR3 here is CASSAGVFGNTIYF. The CDR3 DNA is TGTGCCAGCAGTGCGGGGGTTTTTGGAAACACCATATATTTT.

The genes are TRBV15 and TRBJ2-6; no definite D call. Germline V lookup: CDR1 LNHNV, CDR2 YYDKDF (reference sequence). Deletions cut 0 bases from V and 0 bases from J, with 6 bases between. The length of the CDR3 is 16 residues. The CDR3 DNA is TGTGCCACCAGCAGAGATCGACTCTCTGGGGCCAACGTCCTGACTTTC. It codes for CATSRDRLSGANVLTF.

This clonotype was counted many times. The chain recombines TRBV7-9 with TRBJ2-3, with 15 positions matching TRBD2. Germline V gene data show CDR1 as SEHNR and CDR2 as FQNEAQ (reference sequence). The CDR3 is 17 amino acids. With 4 bases clipped from V and 2 bases from J, the junction kept 4 bases outside the gene matches. For the CDR3, the DNA is TGTGCCAGCAGCTGGGGGACTAGCGGGGGGACCACAGATACGCAGTATTTT. Protein product: CASSWGTSGGTTDTQYF.

This clonotype is medium-sized within its sample. The rearrangement joins TRBV10-1 to TRBJ1-2; D unresolved. This CDR3 is built from 11 residues. V was shortened by 9 bases and J by 4 bases, with 9 bases between the two germline ends. CDR1 WNHNN and CDR2 SYGVQD come from the germline V gene (reference sequence). The CDR3 nucleotides are TGCGCCAGTGGACGGTGCTATGGCTACACCTTC. Translation: CASGRCYGYTF.

The CDR3 sequence: CASSLGPTAGELFF. The DNA for the CDR3 is TGTGCCAGCAGCCTCGGACCGACGGCCGGGGAGCTGTTTTTT. V is TRBV6-1 and J is TRBJ2-2; no firm D call. V lost 6 bases to trimming and J lost 6 bases, with 14 bases between them. This CDR3 spans 14 amino acids. Germline loops: CDR1 MNHNS, CDR2 SASEGT.

This chain connects TRBV5-1 to TRBJ2-3; 10 bases map to TRBD2. This CDR3 region has 15 residues. V shed 4 bases and J 11 bases; nucleotides not matched to a gene: 13. CDR1 is SGHRS, CDR2 YFSETQ, per germline. The CDR3 DNA follows: TGCGCCAGCAGCCCGTCCCCTAGCGGGAGCAATGAGCAGTATTTT. It encodes CASSPSPSGSNEQYF.

This clonotype appeared many times. The chain combines TRBV7-9 with TRBJ1-1; D not resolved. This CDR3 has 12 amino acids. Germline CDR1 SEHNR, CDR2 FQNEAQ (reference sequence). V gave up 3 bases and J gave up 10 bases, with 12 bases separating them. The CDR3 protein is CASSLDPTGAFF. CDR3 sequence (DNA): TGTGCCAGCAGCTTGGACCCCACCGGAGCTTTCTTT.